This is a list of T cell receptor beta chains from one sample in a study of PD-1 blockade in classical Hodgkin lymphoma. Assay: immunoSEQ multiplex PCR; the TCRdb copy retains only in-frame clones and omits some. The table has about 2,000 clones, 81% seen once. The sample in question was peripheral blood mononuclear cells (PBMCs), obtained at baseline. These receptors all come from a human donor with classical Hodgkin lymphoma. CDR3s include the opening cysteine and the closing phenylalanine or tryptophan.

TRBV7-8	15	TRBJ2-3	CASSPGTGYTDTQYF
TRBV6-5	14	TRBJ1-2	CASSYQDGNYGYTF
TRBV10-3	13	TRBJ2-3	CAITDGGGNTQYF
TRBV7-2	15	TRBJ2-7	CASSFQRAGTYEQYF
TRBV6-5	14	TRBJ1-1	CASSYEVGGTEAFF
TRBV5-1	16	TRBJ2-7	CASSWVSGTVRYEQYF
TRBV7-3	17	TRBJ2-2	CASSLVGPGANTGELFF
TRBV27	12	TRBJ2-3	CASKPSTDTQYF
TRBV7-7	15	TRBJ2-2	CASSPRTGQSGELFF
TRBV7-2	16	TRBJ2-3	CASSLDLARVGDTQYF
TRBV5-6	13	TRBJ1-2	CASRPTGANGYTF
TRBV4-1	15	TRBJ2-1	CASSLAGTRENEQFF
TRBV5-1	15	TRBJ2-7	CASSLAGLTTREQYF
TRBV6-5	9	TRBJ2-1	CTVDNEQFF
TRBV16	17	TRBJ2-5	CASSLATGARGQETQYF
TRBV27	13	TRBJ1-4	CASSLERNEKLFF
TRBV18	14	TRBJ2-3	CASSKEAGRDTQYF
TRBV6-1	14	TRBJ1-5	CASREGGGNQPQHF
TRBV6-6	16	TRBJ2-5	CASSPPIGASQETQYF
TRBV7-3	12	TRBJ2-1	CASSQGLGEQFF
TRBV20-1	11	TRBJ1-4	CSAISAEKLFF
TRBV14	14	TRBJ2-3	CASSHVGTSDTQYF
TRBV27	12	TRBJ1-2	CASSSGGRGYTF
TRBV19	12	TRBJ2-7	CASSPHRYEQYF
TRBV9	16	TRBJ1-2	CASSLGQGAVGYGYTF
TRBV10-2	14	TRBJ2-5	CASGGQGARETQYF
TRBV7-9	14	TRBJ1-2	CASSPGTGSYGYTF
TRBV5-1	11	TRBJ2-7	CASSDVAEQYF
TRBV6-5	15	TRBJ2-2	CASSYLLTGDGELFF
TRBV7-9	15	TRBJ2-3	CASSQGDRGTDTQYF
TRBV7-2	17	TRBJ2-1	CASSLEAGALTYNEQFF
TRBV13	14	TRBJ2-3	CASSGEPSTDTQYF
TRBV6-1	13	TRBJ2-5	CASGWGYQETQYF